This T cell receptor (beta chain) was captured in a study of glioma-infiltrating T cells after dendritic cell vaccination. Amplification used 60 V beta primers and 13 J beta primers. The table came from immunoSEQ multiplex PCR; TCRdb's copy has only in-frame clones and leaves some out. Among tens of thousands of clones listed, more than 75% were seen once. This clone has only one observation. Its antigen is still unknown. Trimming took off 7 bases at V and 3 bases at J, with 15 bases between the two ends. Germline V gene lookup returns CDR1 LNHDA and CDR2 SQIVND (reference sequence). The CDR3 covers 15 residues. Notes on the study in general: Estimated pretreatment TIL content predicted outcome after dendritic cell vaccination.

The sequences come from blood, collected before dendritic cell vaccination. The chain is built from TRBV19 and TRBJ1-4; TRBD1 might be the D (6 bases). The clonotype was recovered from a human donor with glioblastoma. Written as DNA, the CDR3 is TGTGCCAGTACCAAGGAGGGGGGGCCTAATGAAAAACTGTTTTTT. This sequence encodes CASTKEGGPNEKLFF.